These 25 T cell receptor beta chains originate from one sample sequenced in a study of cytomegalovirus exposure and HLA in healthy donors. The PCR contained 60 Vbeta and 13 Jbeta primers. Sequenced by immunoSEQ multiplex PCR; TCRdb stores in-frame clones only, minus some. This table holds roughly 140,000 clones, more than 65% found once. Sequenced material: PBMCs. The receptors here all came from a woman aged 30 to 39 in good health and CMV-seronegative.

This clone was seen more than once but under ten times. The CDR3 protein is CASSPLLAGEGNEQFF. CDR3 nucleotide sequence: TGTGCCAGCAGTCCCCTGCTAGCGGGAGAAGGGAATGAGCAGTTCTTC. V gene TRBV28 combines with J gene TRBJ2-1; 10 bases map to TRBD2. V gave up 5 bases and J gave up 7 bases; unmatched junction bases: 11. CDR1 MDHEN and CDR2 SYDVKM come from the germline V gene. CDR3 size: 16 residues.

The chain uses TRBV9 and TRBJ1-1, with D hard to call. This CDR3 comprises 14 residues. Germline V gives CDR1 SGDLS, CDR2 YYNGEE. Trimming stripped 4 bases from V and 1 base from J, with 11 bases between. The DNA of the CDR3 is TGTGCCAGCAGCAAATATTTCGGGAACACTGAAGCTTTCTTT. It is translated as CASSKYFGNTEAFF. The complete variable domain, with remaining parts taken from reference TRBV9 and TRBJ1-1, reads DSGVTQTPKHLITATGQRVTLRCSPRSGDLSVYWYQQSLDQGLQFLIQYYNGEERAKGNILERFSAQQFPDLHSELNLSSLELGDSALYFCASSKYFGNTEAFFGQGTRLTVV.

CDR3 coding DNA: TGTGCCAGTATTGCCCAGGGCGGGAGTACCACAGATACGCAGTATTTT. Its protein is CASIAQGGSTTDTQYF. This chain links TRBV19 with TRBJ2-3; 7 bases align to TRBD2. The J segment lost 2 bases and the V segment lost 7 bases, leaving 12 bases of the junction unmatched. The length of the CDR3 is 16 residues. CDR1 is LNHDA and CDR2 is SQIVND in the germline V gene (reference sequence).

This clone came up a few times. This chain links TRBV13 with TRBJ2-7; D is unclear. The germline V gene has CDR1 PRHDT and CDR2 FYEKMQ (reference sequence). Trimming pared 3 bases from V and 7 bases from J, leaving 16 bases between. The CDR3 contains 14 residues. In DNA, the CDR3 is TGTGCCAGCAGCTTGGGCCAGAGTGTGTGGGAGCAGTACGTC. This codes for CASSLGQSVWEQYV.

This chain connects TRBV7-3 to TRBJ2-3; 9 bases fit TRBD2. V trimming: 3 bases; J trimming: 2 bases; junction bases outside the gene matches: 12. The germline V gene encodes CDR1 SGHTA and CDR2 FQGTGA. The CDR3 is 18 residues long. CDR3 amino acids: CASSFSPLRTSDTDTQYF. The CDR3 nucleotides are TGTGCCAGCAGCTTTTCTCCCTTGAGGACTAGCGACACAGATACGCAGTATTTT.

J is TRBJ2-7 and V is TRBV27; tentative D call: TRBD2 (6 bases). The V end was cut by 4 bases, the J end by 1 base, with 8 bases between. The CDR3 is 13 residues long. The V gene's germline CDR1 is MNHEY and CDR2 SMNVEV (reference sequence). The CDR3 DNA reads as TGTGCCAGCAGTTATGCGGGATCCTACGAGCAGTACGTC. Amino acids: CASSYAGSYEQYV.

The chain joins TRBV28 to TRBJ1-1; D is uncertain. Germline V gene sequence: CDR1 MDHEN, CDR2 SYDVKM. V lost 8 bases and J 5 bases, leaving 21 bases between the germline ends. CDR3 length equals 15 residues. In DNA form, the CDR3 reads TGTGCCAGCTTTAAGGTTGCGACAATTTTGACTGAAGCTTTCTTT. Translation gives CASFKVATILTEAFF.

This sequence joins TRBV28 and TRBJ1-5, with a tentative D call TRBD1 (6 bases). V lost 5 bases and J 7 bases, leaving 15 bases between the germline ends. This CDR3 region has 14 residues. The germline gives CDR1 MDHEN, CDR2 SYDVKM. Here the CDR3 reads CASSQGQSRQPQHF. In nucleotides, the CDR3 is TGTGCCAGCAGTCAAGGACAGAGTCGGCAGCCCCAGCATTTT.

CDR3 residues: CASSQRRGEYNEQFF. Written as DNA, the CDR3 is TGCGCCAGCAGCCAGAGGCGGGGGGAATACAATGAGCAGTTCTTC. The genes are TRBV4-1 and TRBJ2-1; 8 bases agree with TRBD2. This CDR3 comprises 15 residues. V lost 3 bases and J lost 4; bases outside the gene matches: 5. Germline loops: CDR1 MGHRA, CDR2 YSYEKL.

This clone was counted only a few times. The chain employs TRBV28 and TRBJ2-7; 7 bases map to TRBD1. The trim removed 5 bases at V and 1 base at J, leaving 14 bases unmatched. Germline V gene lookup returns CDR1 MDHEN and CDR2 SYDVKM. CDR3 length: 17 amino acids. DNA for the CDR3: TGTGCCAGCAGTCCGAGGAGACAGGGCCCCGGGTCCTACGAGCAGTACGTC. Protein product: CASSPRRQGPGSYEQYV.

This clone came up once. V is TRBV6-5 and J is TRBJ2-5; 10 bases line up with TRBD2. There are 16 residues in the CDR3. V lost 4 bases, J lost 1 base, and 6 bases stayed unmatched. The germline V gene encodes CDR1 MNHEY and CDR2 SVGAGI. CDR3 protein: CASSWSSGGLQETQYF. The CDR3, as DNA: TGTGCCAGCAGTTGGTCTAGCGGGGGCCTCCAAGAGACCCAGTACTTC.

J is TRBJ2-2 and V is TRBV9; the match to TRBD2 covers 8 bases. CDR3 length: 17 amino acids. Germline trimming cut 0 bases from V and 6 bases from J; bases unmatched to any gene: 10. Per the germline V gene, CDR1 is SGDLS and CDR2 is YYNGEE. CDR3 nucleotides: TGTGCCAGCAGCGTAGGGCTAGCGGGCTTTGTGGCCGGGGAGCTGTTTTTT. Its protein product is CASSVGLAGFVAGELFF.

This rearrangement joins TRBV9 to TRBJ2-3, with D unresolved. Trimming pared 0 bases from V and 3 bases from J, leaving 5 bases between. The germline V gene encodes CDR1 SGDLS and CDR2 YYNGEE. The CDR3 consists of 13 residues. The CDR3 DNA reads as TGTGCCAGCAGCGTAGCTATGACAGATACGCAGTATTTT. Encoded protein: CASSVAMTDTQYF.

This clone was counted a few times. The chain joins TRBV7-8 to TRBJ1-6; TRBD1 might be the D (5 bases). Per the germline V gene, CDR1 is SGHVS and CDR2 is FQNEAQ. The CDR3 has 14 residues. V was shortened by 6 bases and J by 4 bases, with 10 bases between the two germline ends. The CDR3 coding sequence is TGTGCCAGCAGATTGACAGTGTATAATTCACCCCTCCACTTT. Translating gives CASRLTVYNSPLHF.

V gene TRBV19 combines with J gene TRBJ1-1, with D perhaps matching TRBD1 (6 bases). Looked up from germline, CDR1 is LNHDA and CDR2 is SQIVND (reference sequence). The CDR3 contains 16 residues. V was clipped by 4 bases and J by 0 bases, with 15 bases between them. The CDR3 nucleotides are TGTGCCAGTAGTACCAATCGGGACAACATGAACACTGAAGCTTTCTTT. This translates into CASSTNRDNMNTEAFF. Full variable domain (remainder filled in from reference TRBV19 and TRBJ1-1): DGGITQSPKYLFRKEGQNVTLSCEQNLNHDAMYWYRQDPGQGLRLIYYSQIVNDFQKGDIAEGYSVSREKKESFPLTVTSAQKNPTAFYLCASSTNRDNMNTEAFFGQGTRLTVV.

CDR3 region: CASSLGGEQYF. The CDR3 nucleotides read TGCGCCAGCAGCTTGGGAGGCGAGCAGTACTTC. J is TRBJ2-7 and V is TRBV5-1; D uncertain. This CDR3 is built from 11 residues. V lost 0 bases and J lost 6, with 4 bases in between. The germline CDR1 and CDR2 sequences are SGHRS and YFSETQ.

The V call is TRBV30, the J call TRBJ2-5; 9 bases agree with TRBD1. J lost 7 bases, V lost 5 bases, and 11 bases had no gene match. Per germline, CDR1 GTSNPN and CDR2 SVGIG (reference sequence). This CDR3 contains 14 residues. CDR3 amino acids: CAWGRDRVSGTQYF. CDR3 nucleotide sequence: TGTGCCTGGGGCCGGGACAGGGTTTCGGGGACCCAGTACTTC. Full variable domain (missing parts from reference TRBV30 and TRBJ2-5): SQTIHQWPATLVQPVGSPLSLECTVEGTSNPNLYWYRQAAGRGLQLLFYSVGIGQISSEVPQNLSASRPQDRQFILSSKKLLLSDSGFYLCAWGRDRVSGTQYFGPGTRLLVL.

This clone was found once. The genes are TRBV10-3 and TRBJ2-1; 12 nucleotides align to TRBD2. The V gene end was trimmed by 5 bases and the J gene end by 8 bases; junction bases not matched to a gene: 10. CDR1 is ENHRY, CDR2 SYGVKD, per germline. This CDR3 is built from 16 residues. In DNA form, the CDR3 reads TGTGCCATCAGTAGACTAGCGGGGGCTTTAGAAGATGAGCAGTTCTTC. This sequence encodes CAISRLAGALEDEQFF.

This clone occurred a few times. V is TRBV2 and J is TRBJ2-1; 9 bases line up with TRBD1. The length of the CDR3 is 15 residues. The germline CDR1 and CDR2 sequences are SNHLY and FYNNEI. Trimming took 6 bases from V and 5 from J; bases not matched to a gene: 8. In DNA, the CDR3 is TGTGCCAGCAGCGACAGGGGGACCTTCGACAATGAGCAGTTCTTC. Amino acid sequence: CASSDRGTFDNEQFF. The full variable domain, with the rest looked up from reference TRBV2 and TRBJ2-1, is EPEVTQTPSHQVTQMGQEVILRCVPISNHLYFYWYRQILGQKVEFLVSFYNNEISEKSEIFDDQFSVERPDGSNFTLKIRSTKLEDSAMYFCASSDRGTFDNEQFFGPGTRLTVL.

The chain recombines TRBV19 with TRBJ2-3; 7 bases are shared with TRBD1. Germline lookup yields CDR1 LNHDA and CDR2 SQIVND (reference sequence). The CDR3 spans 14 residues. V gave up 5 bases and J gave up 3 bases; unmatched junction bases: 5. In DNA form, the CDR3 reads TGTGCCAGTAGTCGACAGGGTCGAACAGATACGCAGTATTTT. Translation: CASSRQGRTDTQYF. Using reference TRBV19 and TRBJ2-3 for the parts outside the CDR3, the full variable domain is DGGITQSPKYLFRKEGQNVTLSCEQNLNHDAMYWYRQDPGQGLRLIYYSQIVNDFQKGDIAEGYSVSREKKESFPLTVTSAQKNPTAFYLCASSRQGRTDTQYFGPGTRLTVL.

This clone is a singleton in its sample. This same CDR3 is encoded by further DNA sequences in the sample. This chain links TRBV6-6 with TRBJ1-3; TRBD1 might be the D (6 bases). The V and J ends lost 2 bases and 4 bases respectively, with 9 bases between them. Germline V gene sequence: CDR1 MNHNY, CDR2 SVGAGI (reference sequence). This CDR3 region has 14 residues. CDR3 DNA sequence: TGTGCCAGCAGTTACGGGCAGGGGGGAAACACCATATATTTT. It is translated as CASSYGQGGNTIYF.

V is TRBV19 and J is TRBJ1-5; weak D call: TRBD1 (5 bases). The CDR3 consists of 14 residues. V lost 3 bases and J 1 base, leaving 7 bases between the germline ends. Germline V lookup: CDR1 LNHDA, CDR2 SQIVND (reference sequence). CDR3 DNA sequence: TGTGCCAGTAGTATTGGGGGGAGCAATCAGCCCCAGCATTTT. Protein: CASSIGGSNQPQHF.

V usage is TRBV10-3 and J usage is TRBJ1-2; 12 nucleotides agree with TRBD1. Germline V gives CDR1 ENHRY, CDR2 SYGVKD. This CDR3 is built from 14 residues. V lost 10 bases to trimming and J lost 6 bases; unmatched junction nucleotides: 9. The CDR3 DNA reads TGTGCCACAACCCCGGGACAGGGGGCGGATGGCTACACCTTC. This encodes CATTPGQGADGYTF.

This clone occurred once. The chain carries TRBV27 and TRBJ1-1; D perhaps matches TRBD1 (5 bases). The CDR3 has 14 amino acids. V shed 3 bases and J shed 5 bases, with 13 bases lying between them. Germline lookup yields CDR1 MNHEY and CDR2 SMNVEV (reference sequence). CDR3 coding DNA: TGTGCCAGCAGTTTCAGGGTAGAAGGGACTGAAGCTTTCTTT. The encoded protein is CASSFRVEGTEAFF.

The V gene is TRBV29-1, the J gene TRBJ1-1, with D perhaps TRBD1 (5 bases). The ends were cut back, 5 bases at V and 1 base at J, with 11 bases in the middle. The CDR3 is made up of 13 amino acids. The V gene's germline CDR1 is SQVTM and CDR2 ANQGSEA. In DNA form, the CDR3 reads TGCAGCGTTAAGCAAAGGGGGAACACTGAAGCTTTCTTT. It codes for CSVKQRGNTEAFF.